A single sample gave rise to the 31 T cell receptor beta chains below, sequenced in a study of T cell clonality in common variable immunodeficiency. TCRdb's table, derived via immunoSEQ multiplex PCR, lists solely in-frame clones and lacks some. The table lists about 47,000 clones, no singletons, with 2% to 2.5% in the top ten. Sequencing was done on a sample of peripheral blood mononuclear cells. These receptors all come from a person aged 18 to 70 in good health.

This clone was counted ten times or more. Sequencing ends 3 residues short of the CDR3 end; the germline J gene provides the rest. V is TRBV7-6 and J is TRBJ2-7; 9 bases are a match to TRBD1. V shed 4 bases and J 5 bases; nucleotides not matched to a gene: 6. Germline V gene sequence: CDR1 SGHVS, CDR2 FNYEAQ. CDR3 length equals 14 residues. The CDR3 bases that were read are TGTGCCAGCAGCTCCACAGGGGGCTACAACGAG. It yields the protein CASSSTGGYNE. The full CDR3 is CASSSTGGYNEQYF.

There are many counts of this clone. The read stops 3 residues short of the end of the CDR3; the missing end is completed from the germline J gene. The same CDR3 arises from other DNA sequences in this sample as well. The genes are TRBV19 and TRBJ2-7; TRBD1 aligns across 8 bases. This CDR3 region has 14 residues. V lost 3 bases, J lost 6 bases, and 7 bases stayed unmatched. CDR1 LNHDA and CDR2 SQIVND come from the germline V gene (reference sequence). The CDR3 protein is CASSIQGAQTEQYF. The CDR3 bases that were read are TGTGCCAGTAGTATTCAGGGGGCACAGACCGAG.

This clone came up many times. The read comes to an end 3 residues before the CDR3 does, leaving the germline J gene to fill in the end. This chain connects TRBV5-1 to TRBJ1-2, with 7 bases that match TRBD1. Germline CDR1 is SGHRS and CDR2 is YFSETQ. The CDR3 spans 17 residues. V lost 3 bases, J lost 0 bases, and 11 bases stayed unmatched. This CDR3 is CASSSSSGTETNYGYTF. Incomplete CDR3 DNA: TGCGCCAGCAGCTCCTCATCCGGGACAGAAACTAACTATGGC.

This clone was observed at least ten times. The sequenced CDR3 bases are TGTGCCAGGGCCGGGACAGGGGCCTACAATGAG. It codes for CARAGTGAYNE. The full CDR3 sequence reads CARAGTGAYNEQFF. The chain has TRBV2 and TRBJ2-1; TRBD1 matches at 10 bases. The read terminates 3 residues before the CDR3 end, so the remaining end is supplied by the germline J gene. The length of the CDR3 is 14 residues. V lost 9 bases, J lost 2 bases, and 4 bases stayed unmatched. CDR1 is SNHLY, CDR2 FYNNEI, per germline.

This clone was detected many times. The CDR3 goes on 3 residues after the read ends, and that part is filled in from the germline J gene. V gene TRBV7-8 combines with J gene TRBJ2-7, with D perhaps TRBD2 (5 bases). This CDR3 is built from 14 residues. The V end lost 5 bases, the J end lost 2 bases, and 13 bases lay between the germline ends. Germline assignment: CDR1 SGHVS and CDR2 FQNEAQ. The CDR3 sequence: CASSGGGPPYEQYF. The sequenced part of the CDR3 DNA is TGTGCCAGCAGCGGAGGCGGCCCTCCCTACGAG.

This clone was counted at least ten times. With the read ending 3 residues before the CDR3 end, the germline J gene is used to fill in that end. J is TRBJ2-5 and V is TRBV5-1; D remains unclear. V was pared by 6 bases and J by 4 bases, with 13 bases between. Germline V gene sequence: CDR1 SGHRS, CDR2 YFSETQ. The length of the CDR3 is 13 residues. CDR3 DNA, as far as it was read: TGCGCCAGCACCGAGAACTCGAGAGAGACC. This codes for CASTENSRET. In full, the CDR3 reads CASTENSRETQYF. Complete variable domain (other parts from reference TRBV5-1 and TRBJ2-5): KAGVTQTPRYLIKTRGQQVTLSCSPISGHRSVSWYQQTPGQGLQFLFEYFSETQRNKGNFPGRFSGRQFSNSRSEMNVSTLELGDSALYLCASTENSRETQYFGPGTRLLVL.

As to this clone: The observed sequence ends 3 residues before the CDR3 terminus, with the missing tail filled in from the germline J gene. This sequence joins TRBV30 and TRBJ2-1; TRBD2 agrees at 8 bases. This CDR3 has 14 amino acids. Germline V gene sequence: CDR1 GTSNPN, CDR2 SVGIG (reference sequence). The CDR3 is CAAGSGSSYNEQFF. The CDR3 DNA, read in part, is TGTGCTGCGGGGAGCGGGAGCTCCTACAATGAG.

This clone has at least ten counts. The observed sequence ends 3 residues before the CDR3 terminus, with the missing tail filled in from the germline J gene. V and J are TRBV7-3 and TRBJ1-6, with 7 bases identical to TRBD1. The germline CDR1 and CDR2 sequences are SGHTA and FQGTGA. With 1 base clipped from V and 5 bases from J, the junction kept 5 bases outside the gene matches. The CDR3 is 16 amino acids. Partial CDR3 DNA: TGTGCCAGCAGCTTAATGGGGGGACAGAATAATTCACCC. It yields the protein CASSLMGGQNNSP. In full, the CDR3 is CASSLMGGQNNSPLHF. Looking up the rest from reference TRBV7-3 and TRBJ1-6 gives the full variable domain: GAGVSQTPSNKVTEKGKYVELRCDPISGHTALYWYRQSLGQGPEFLIYFQGTGAADDSGLPNDRFFAVRPEGSVSTLKIQRTERGDSAVYLCASSLMGGQNNSPLHFGNGTRLTVT.

This clone was seen ten or more times. Coverage ceases 3 residues before the CDR3 finishes, and the germline J gene fills in the end. This chain links TRBV30 with TRBJ1-2; D unresolved. This CDR3 contains 13 residues. Germline CDR1 is GTSNPN and CDR2 is SVGIG (reference sequence). Partial CDR3 DNA: TGTGCCTGGACCACAGCCTTTAATTACGGC. It specifies CAWTTAFNYG. The CDR3 in full is CAWTTAFNYGYTF.

This clone was observed at least ten times. The sequenced fragment ends 3 residues before the CDR3 boundary, so the rest is inferred from the germline J gene. The rearrangement joins TRBV4-2 to TRBJ1-6, with D unresolved. In germline, CDR1 is LGHNA, CDR2 YNFKEQ. V lost 4 bases to trimming and J lost 0 bases, with 13 bases between them. This CDR3 comprises 17 residues. The CDR3 loop reads CASSPSLTSSYNSPLHF. The DNA read from the CDR3 is TGTGCCAGCAGCCCGTCACTGACAAGCTCCTATAATTCACCC.

This clone was picked up a small number of times. The read is 3 residues too short to cover the CDR3 end, so that end is filled in from the germline J gene. The V and J genes are TRBV19 and TRBJ1-5; D gene unclear. The CDR3 totals 13 residues. V was cut by 1 base and J by 5 bases, with 6 bases left in between. Looked up from germline, CDR1 is LNHDA and CDR2 is SQIVND (reference sequence). Incomplete CDR3 DNA: TGTGCCAGTAGTATAGGGAGGGATCAGCCC. This translates into CASSIGRDQP. The CDR3 reads in full as CASSIGRDQPQHF.

This clone was observed at least ten times. The read is 3 residues too short to cover the CDR3 end, so that end is filled in from the germline J gene. The chain couples TRBV6-2 or TRBV6-3 to TRBJ1-2; no clear D gene. The CDR3 is made up of 13 amino acids. Germline CDR1 reads MNHEY; CDR2 reads SVGEGT. V was cut by 2 bases and J by 7 bases, with 11 bases left in between. The DNA read from the CDR3 is TGTGCCAGCAGTTACGCGGGGAAGGGTGGC. It encodes CASSYAGKGG. The whole CDR3 protein reads CASSYAGKGGYTF.

This clone was seen ten or more times. The CDR3 end lies 3 residues beyond the end of the read and is filled in from the germline J gene. The chain employs TRBV5-4 and TRBJ2-1; TRBD1 might be the D (5 bases). The germline V gene encodes CDR1 SGHNT and CDR2 YYREEE (reference sequence). V shed 3 bases and J shed 8 bases, with 12 bases lying between them. The CDR3 spans 13 residues. The sequenced CDR3 bases are TGTGCCAGCAGCTACCAGGGTTACGATGAG. Residues: CASSYQGYDE. The CDR3 in full is CASSYQGYDEQFF.

The sample holds many counts of this clone. The CDR3 end falls 3 residues outside the read, so it is completed with the germline J gene. The rearrangement links TRBV30 to TRBJ2-1; D not certain. Trimming took off 0 bases at V and 0 bases at J, with 9 bases between the two ends. The CDR3 has 15 residues. The V gene's germline CDR1 is GTSNPN and CDR2 SVGIG (reference sequence). The CDR3 bases that were read are TGTGCCTGGAGTGTTTTGCGGAGCTCCTACAATGAG. Protein product: CAWSVLRSSYNE. The entire CDR3 protein reads CAWSVLRSSYNEQFF.

For this clone: Read sequence stops 3 residues before the CDR3 end, and the germline J gene provides the missing end. The chain joins TRBV6-1 to TRBJ1-1; 9 positions agree with TRBD1. The ends lost 4 bases at V and 1 base at J; junction bases unmatched: 4. This CDR3 has 15 residues. Germline values: CDR1 MNHNS, CDR2 SASEGT. The CDR3 spells CASSALGQGNTEAFF. The CDR3 bases that were read are TGTGCCAGCAGTGCTTTGGGACAGGGGAACACTGAA.

This clone has a count of ten or more. The observed sequence ends 3 residues before the CDR3 terminus, with the missing tail filled in from the germline J gene. The rearrangement joins TRBV30 to TRBJ2-3, with 13 bases that match TRBD2. CDR1 and CDR2 (germline): GTSNPN, SVGIG (reference sequence). V lost 3 bases and J lost 6; bases outside the gene matches: 9. This CDR3 spans 16 amino acids. The CDR3 bases that were read are TGTGCCTGGAGCCCGGGACTAGCGGGAAAGTGGGATACG. This translates into CAWSPGLAGKWDT. The entire CDR3 is CAWSPGLAGKWDTQYF.

This clone came up a few times. The read is 3 residues too short to cover the CDR3 end, so that end is filled in from the germline J gene. The V call is TRBV7-9, the J call TRBJ1-2; weak D call: TRBD1 (5 bases). Trimming removed 6 bases at V and 3 bases at J, with 8 bases between. Germline assignment: CDR1 SEHNR and CDR2 FQNEAQ (reference sequence). The length of the CDR3 is 12 residues. CDR3 DNA, as far as it was read: TGTGCCAGCAGGGGGCTTGACTATGGC. Translation: CASRGLDYG. The complete CDR3 sequence is CASRGLDYGYTF.

This clone was picked up many times. The CDR3 loop reads CASSFGGAATYEQYF. The DNA read from the CDR3 is TGTGCCAGCAGTTTTGGTGGCGCGGCGACCTACGAG. The chain combines TRBV28 with TRBJ2-7, with D uncertain. The read terminates 3 residues ahead of where the CDR3 ends, so the germline J gene completes it. The CDR3 totals 15 residues. Germline V gene lookup returns CDR1 MDHEN and CDR2 SYDVKM. V was cut by 3 bases and J by 2 bases, with 14 bases left in between.

This clone was counted at least ten times. The read ends 3 residues before the CDR3 terminus; that terminus is restored from the germline J gene. V gene TRBV30 combines with J gene TRBJ2-3, with D maybe TRBD1 (6 bases). CDR1 GTSNPN and CDR2 SVGIG come from the germline V gene (reference sequence). Trimming took 1 base from V and 4 from J, leaving 9 bases between them. This CDR3 region has 13 residues. Partial CDR3 DNA: TGTGCCTGGAGTGGACAGGCGGCAGATACG. Its translation is CAWSGQAADT. From start to end, the CDR3 is CAWSGQAADTQYF.

At least ten counts were recorded for this clone. CDR3 DNA, as far as it was read: TGCGCCAGCTCCCAGGGGCCGAACTATGGC. Translated: CASSQGPNYG. The complete CDR3 sequence is CASSQGPNYGYTF. This rearrangement joins TRBV5-1 to TRBJ1-2, with D perhaps TRBD1 (6 bases). The CDR3 end lies 3 residues beyond the end of the read and is filled in from the germline J gene. V shed 7 bases and J shed 2 bases, with 12 bases lying between them. CDR3 size: 13 residues. The V gene's germline CDR1 is SGHRS and CDR2 YFSETQ.

Notes on this clone: Coverage ceases 3 residues before the CDR3 finishes, and the germline J gene fills in the end. The V gene is TRBV2, the J gene TRBJ2-5, with TRBD2 matching 7 bases. The CDR3 consists of 13 residues. The germline CDR1 and CDR2 sequences are SNHLY and FYNNEI. Unmatched junction bases numbered 8, after V lost 6 bases and J lost 7 bases. The CDR3 protein is CASSSDTGGTQYF. CDR3 DNA (partial): TGTGCCAGCAGCTCAGATACGGGGGGGACC.

This clone turned up a few times. This sequence may be a read error, since a much larger clone differs from it by one base. The read is 3 residues too short to cover the CDR3 end, so that end is filled in from the germline J gene. The rearrangement joins TRBV2 to TRBJ1-2, with D perhaps matching TRBD1 (5 bases). Per the germline V gene, CDR1 is SNHLY and CDR2 is FYNNEI. This CDR3 has 13 residues. The ends were cut back, 6 bases at V and 6 bases at J, with 14 bases in the middle. The CDR3 DNA, read in part, is TGTGCCAGCAGGTGGCAGGGAGCCGATGGC. Its translation is CASRWQGADG. The whole CDR3 region reads CASRWQGADGYTF.

This clone came up a few times. Coverage ceases 3 residues before the CDR3 finishes, and the germline J gene fills in the end. The V and J genes are TRBV29-1 and TRBJ1-5; D gene uncertain. The CDR3 is made up of 11 amino acids. The germline V gene has CDR1 SQVTM and CDR2 ANQGSEA. Trimming cost V 6 bases and J 5 bases, with 8 bases left between them. The sequenced part of the CDR3 DNA is TGCAGCGTCCAGGTGGATCAGCCC. Translating gives CSVQVDQP. The entire CDR3 is CSVQVDQPQHF.

This clone was seen ten or more times. Sequencing ends 3 residues short of the CDR3 end; the germline J gene provides the rest. The V call is TRBV2, the J call TRBJ1-4, with D tentatively TRBD1 (5 bases). Trimming left V 11 bases short and J 8 bases short, with 18 bases between. The CDR3 is 13 residues long. CDR1 SNHLY and CDR2 FYNNEI come from the germline V gene. Partial CDR3 DNA: TGTGCCTCCGGGAGGAGGGGAGAAGAAAAA. Its translation is CASGRRGEEK. The entire CDR3 protein is CASGRRGEEKLFF. The full variable domain, completed using reference TRBV2 and TRBJ1-4, is EPEVTQTPSHQVTQMGQEVILRCVPISNHLYFYWYRQILGQKVEFLVSFYNNEISEKSEIFDDQFSVERPDGSNFTLKIRSTKLEDSAMYFCASGRRGEEKLFFGSGTQLSVL.

In its sample, this clone was seen a few times. The CDR3 goes on 3 residues after the read ends, and that part is filled in from the germline J gene. V gene TRBV7-8 combines with J gene TRBJ1-6; D unresolved. The CDR3 is 17 residues long. The germline gives CDR1 SGHVS, CDR2 FQNEAQ. V gave up 4 bases and J gave up 0 bases, with 13 bases separating them. The chain's CDR3 is CASSSTHPSSYNSPLHF. Incomplete CDR3 DNA: TGTGCCAGCAGCTCGACTCACCCCAGCTCCTATAATTCACCC.

This clone was recorded at least ten times. The read comes to an end 3 residues before the CDR3 does, leaving the germline J gene to fill in the end. The V call is TRBV19, the J call TRBJ2-3; a possible D gene is TRBD2 (5 bases). The CDR3 is 16 amino acids. Germline assignment: CDR1 LNHDA and CDR2 SQIVND (reference sequence). Trimming shortened V by 0 bases and J by 4 bases, and 14 bases separated the two germline ends. Incomplete CDR3 DNA: TGTGCCAGTAGTATAGATCTAGCAGGCGCGGCAGATACG. Protein product: CASSIDLAGAADT. The CDR3 in full is CASSIDLAGAADTQYF.

The sample holds many counts of this clone. The CDR3 end lies 3 residues beyond the end of the read and is filled in from the germline J gene. This chain connects TRBV11-1 to TRBJ2-6; tentatively, D is TRBD2 (5 bases). V dropped 7 bases and J dropped 3 bases, with 13 bases sitting between them. This CDR3 has 15 amino acids. CDR1 SGHAT and CDR2 FQDESV come from the germline V gene (reference sequence). The covered CDR3 bases are TGTGCCAGCAACCGGCCGGGGAATGGGGCCAACGTC. Translating gives CASNRPGNGANV. The entire CDR3 reads CASNRPGNGANVLTF.

The table lists this clone with many counts. The read halts 3 residues ahead of the CDR3 end, with the missing end drawn from the germline J gene. This rearrangement joins TRBV6-1 to TRBJ2-5, with D uncertain. Germline V gene data show CDR1 as MNHNS and CDR2 as SASEGT. Trimming pared 0 bases from V and 2 bases from J, leaving 7 bases between. The CDR3 is made up of 14 amino acids. The sequenced part of the CDR3 DNA is TGTGCCAGCAGTGAAGCGACACCACAAGAGACC. Its translation: CASSEATPQET. The whole CDR3 is CASSEATPQETQYF.

In this sample, this clone turned up a few times. The read ends 3 residues before the CDR3 terminus; that terminus is restored from the germline J gene. The chain carries TRBV20-1 and TRBJ2-3; 7 nucleotides align to TRBD2. This CDR3 spans 14 amino acids. Germline CDR1 DFQATT, CDR2 SNEGSKA (reference sequence). The CDR3 reads CSALTGGGEETQYF. CDR3 DNA, as far as it was read: TGCAGTGCTCTTACCGGTGGGGGGGAGGAGACG.

This clone was picked up many times. The sequenced fragment ends 3 residues before the CDR3 boundary, so the rest is inferred from the germline J gene. The chain joins TRBV5-4 to TRBJ1-2, with D perhaps TRBD1 (5 bases). This CDR3 region has 13 residues. Looked up from germline, CDR1 is SGHNT and CDR2 is YYREEE (reference sequence). V lost 4 bases and J lost 2, with 9 bases in between. The CDR3 spells CASSEDRNYGYTF. The sequenced part of the CDR3 DNA is TGTGCCAGCAGCGAAGACAGAAACTATGGC.

The table lists this clone with many counts. The DNA read from the CDR3 is TGTGCCAGCGCCGGACAACCAAACACTGAA. This gives the protein CASAGQPNTE. The full CDR3 protein reads CASAGQPNTEAFF. This rearrangement joins TRBV6-4 to TRBJ1-1; a weak D match, TRBD1 (5 bases). The CDR3 end falls 3 residues outside the read, so it is completed with the germline J gene. The CDR3 spans 13 residues. The germline V gene has CDR1 MRHNA and CDR2 SNTAGT. Trimming removed 8 bases at V and 2 bases at J, with 12 bases between.